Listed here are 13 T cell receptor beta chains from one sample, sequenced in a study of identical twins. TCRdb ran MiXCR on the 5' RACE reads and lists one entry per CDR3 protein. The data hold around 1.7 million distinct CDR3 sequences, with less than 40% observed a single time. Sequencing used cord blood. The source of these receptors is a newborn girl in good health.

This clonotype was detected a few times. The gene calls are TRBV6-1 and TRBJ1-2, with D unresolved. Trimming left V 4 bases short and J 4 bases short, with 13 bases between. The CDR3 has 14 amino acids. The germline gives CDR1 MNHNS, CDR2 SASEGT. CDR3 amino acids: CASSVPRISYGYTF. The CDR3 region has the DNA TGTGCCAGCAGTGTCCCCCGAATATCCTATGGCTACACCTTC.

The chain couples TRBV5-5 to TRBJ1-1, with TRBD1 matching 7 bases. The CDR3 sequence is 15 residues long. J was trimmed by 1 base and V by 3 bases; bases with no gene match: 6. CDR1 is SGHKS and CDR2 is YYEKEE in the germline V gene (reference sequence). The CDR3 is CASSSPRQGNTEAFF. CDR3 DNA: TGTGCCAGCAGCTCACCTCGACAGGGGAACACTGAAGCTTTCTTT.

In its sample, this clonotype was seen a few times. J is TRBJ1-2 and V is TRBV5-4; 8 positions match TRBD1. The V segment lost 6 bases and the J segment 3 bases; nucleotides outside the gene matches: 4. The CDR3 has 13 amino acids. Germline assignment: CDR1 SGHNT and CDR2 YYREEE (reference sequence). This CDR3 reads CASNTGQDYGYTF. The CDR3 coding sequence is TGTGCCAGCAACACGGGACAGGACTATGGCTACACCTTC.

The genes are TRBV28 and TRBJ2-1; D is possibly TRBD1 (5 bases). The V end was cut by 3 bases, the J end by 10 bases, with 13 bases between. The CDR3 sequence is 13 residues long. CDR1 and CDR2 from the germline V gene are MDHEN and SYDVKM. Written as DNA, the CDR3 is TGTGCCAGCAGTTTTGGGGCCCGGGCCGAGCAGTTCTTC. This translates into CASSFGARAEQFF.

CDR3 sequence reads: CASSQDNFYTGELFF. The CDR3 DNA reads TGTGCCAGCAGCCAAGATAACTTCTACACCGGGGAGCTGTTTTTT. This sequence joins TRBV14 and TRBJ2-2; D is uncertain. CDR3 length: 15 residues. V lost 0 bases and J 3 bases, leaving 8 bases between the germline ends. CDR1 is SGHDN, CDR2 FVKESK, per germline.

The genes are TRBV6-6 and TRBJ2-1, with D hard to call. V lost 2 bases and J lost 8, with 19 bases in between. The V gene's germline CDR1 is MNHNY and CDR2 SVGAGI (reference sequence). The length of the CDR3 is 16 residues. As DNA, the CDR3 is TGTGCCAGCAGTTACGAGTTGCGCCCCGTTGGGGATGAGCAGTTCTTC. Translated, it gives CASSYELRPVGDEQFF.

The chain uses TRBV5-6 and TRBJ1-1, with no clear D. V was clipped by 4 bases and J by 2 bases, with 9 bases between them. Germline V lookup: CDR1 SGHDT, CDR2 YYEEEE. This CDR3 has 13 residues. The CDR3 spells CASSIKFNTEAFF. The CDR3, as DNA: TGTGCCAGCAGCATAAAATTTAACACTGAAGCTTTCTTT.

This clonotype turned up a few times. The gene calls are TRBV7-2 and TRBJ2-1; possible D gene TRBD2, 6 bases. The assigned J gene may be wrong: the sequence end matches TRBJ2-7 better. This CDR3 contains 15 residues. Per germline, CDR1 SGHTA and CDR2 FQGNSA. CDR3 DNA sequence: TGTGCCAGCAGCTTAGGAGGGAGGACCTACAATGAGCAGTACTTC. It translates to CASSLGGRTYNEQYF.

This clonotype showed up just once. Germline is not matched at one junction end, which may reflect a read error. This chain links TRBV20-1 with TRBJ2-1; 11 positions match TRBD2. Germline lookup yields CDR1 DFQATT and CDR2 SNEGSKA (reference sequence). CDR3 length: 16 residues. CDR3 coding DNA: TGCGGTGCTAGAGATAATAGCGGGAGGGCCTACAATGAGCAGTTCTTC. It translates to CGARDNSGRAYNEQFF.

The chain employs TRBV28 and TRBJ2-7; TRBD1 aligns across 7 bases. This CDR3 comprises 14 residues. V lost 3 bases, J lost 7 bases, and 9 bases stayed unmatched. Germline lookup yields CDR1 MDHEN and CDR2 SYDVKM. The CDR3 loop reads CASSFQQGYNEQYF. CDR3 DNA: TGTGCCAGCAGTTTTCAACAGGGGTACAATGAGCAGTACTTC. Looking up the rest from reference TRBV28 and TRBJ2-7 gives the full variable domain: DVKVTQSSRYLVKRTGEKVFLECVQDMDHENMFWYRQDPGLGLRLIYFSYDVKMKEKGDIPEGYSVSREKKERFSLILESASTNQTSMYLCASSFQQGYNEQYFGPGTRLTVT.

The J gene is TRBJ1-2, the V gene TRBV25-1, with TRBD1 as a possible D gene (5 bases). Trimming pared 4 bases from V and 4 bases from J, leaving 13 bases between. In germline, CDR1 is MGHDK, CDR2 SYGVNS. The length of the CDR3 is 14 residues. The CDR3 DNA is TGTGCCAGCAGTGGAACAGGAGAGGGCTATGGCTACACCTTC. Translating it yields CASSGTGEGYGYTF.

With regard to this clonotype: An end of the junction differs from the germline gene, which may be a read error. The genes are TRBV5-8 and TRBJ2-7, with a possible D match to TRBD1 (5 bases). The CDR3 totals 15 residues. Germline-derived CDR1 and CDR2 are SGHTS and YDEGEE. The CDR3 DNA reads TGTGCCAGCACCTTGTCGCAGGGTCTTCGGTACGAGCAGTACTTC. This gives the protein CASTLSQGLRYEQYF.

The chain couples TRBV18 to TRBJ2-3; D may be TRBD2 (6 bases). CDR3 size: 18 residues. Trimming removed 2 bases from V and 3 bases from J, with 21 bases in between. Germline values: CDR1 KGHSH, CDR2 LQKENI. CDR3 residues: CASSPFLPLARGTDTQYF. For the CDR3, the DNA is TGTGCCAGCTCACCATTCCTCCCCCTAGCCCGGGGGACAGATACGCAGTATTTT.